These 23 T cell receptor beta chains were sequenced from one sample in a study of cytomegalovirus exposure and HLA in healthy donors. Amplification used 60 Vbeta primers and 13 Jbeta primers. Sequencing was performed with immunoSEQ multiplex PCR; in TCRdb, only in-frame clones are kept and a portion is missing. The sample yields 140,000 to 150,000 clones, roughly 79% seen once. Sequencing input: PBMCs. These TCRs come from a woman aged 55-69 years in good health and CMV-seropositive.

The rearrangement uses TRBV4-3 and TRBJ2-5; TRBD2 matches at 9 bases. Germline values: CDR1 LGHNA, CDR2 YSLEER. This CDR3 contains 15 residues. The trim removed 3 bases at V and 5 bases at J, leaving 7 bases unmatched. The CDR3 protein is CASSHGTSKAETQYF. CDR3 nucleotides: TGCGCCAGCAGCCACGGGACTAGCAAAGCGGAGACCCAGTACTTC.

This clone has just one count. V and J are TRBV7-8 and TRBJ2-1; D call uncertain. V was clipped by 5 bases and J by 2 bases, with 7 bases between them. This CDR3 region has 13 residues. Germline values: CDR1 SGHVS, CDR2 FQNEAQ. CDR3 bases: TGTGCCAGCAGCCCCTGGCCCTACAATGAGCAGTTCTTC. Amino acids: CASSPWPYNEQFF. The variable domain in full, with the rest retrieved from reference TRBV7-8 and TRBJ2-1, is GAGVSQSPRYKVAKRGQDVALRCDPISGHVSLFWYQQALGQGPEFLTYFQNEAQLDKSGLPSDRFFAERPEGSVSTLKIQRTQQEDSAVYLCASSPWPYNEQFFGPGTRLTVL.

The chain joins TRBV5-4 to TRBJ2-2, with a weak D call TRBD1 (6 bases). The CDR3 consists of 13 residues. The germline V and J ends were trimmed by 3 bases and 5 bases, with 8 bases remaining between them. The germline CDR1 and CDR2 sequences are SGHNT and YYREEE (reference sequence). CDR3 protein: CASSSGQTGELFF. DNA for the CDR3: TGTGCCAGCAGCTCCGGACAGACCGGGGAGCTGTTTTTT.

The V gene is TRBV4-3, the J gene TRBJ2-3; 8 bases are shared with TRBD2. V was pared by 0 bases and J by 1 base, with 9 bases of the junction left unmatched. The V gene's germline CDR1 is LGHNA and CDR2 YSLEER. The CDR3 sequence is 18 residues long. CDR3 sequence: CASSQDGPGGPGTDTQYF. For the CDR3, the DNA is TGCGCCAGCAGCCAAGATGGGCCGGGGGGGCCTGGCACAGATACGCAGTATTTT.

The chain links TRBV7-9 to TRBJ2-5, with TRBD2 matching 7 bases. Per germline, CDR1 SEHNR and CDR2 FQNEAQ (reference sequence). The trim removed 4 bases at V and 5 bases at J, leaving 7 bases unmatched. The CDR3 is made up of 14 amino acids. CDR3 protein: CASSYPEGGETQYF. The CDR3 DNA is TGTGCCAGCAGCTACCCGGAGGGAGGGGAGACCCAGTACTTC.

The chain uses TRBV7-2 and TRBJ2-3; 7 bases are a match to TRBD1. V lost 5 bases and J lost 0; bases outside the gene matches: 8. CDR3 length: 16 amino acids. Germline-derived CDR1 and CDR2 are SGHTA and FQGNSA. CDR3 in amino acids: CASSPHRGRSTDTQYF. CDR3 nucleotides: TGTGCCAGCAGCCCCCACAGGGGCCGTAGCACAGATACGCAGTATTTT.

J is TRBJ2-2 and V is TRBV5-1; 9 bases agree with TRBD2. Per the germline V gene, CDR1 is SGHRS and CDR2 is YFSETQ. Trimming cost V 0 bases and J 1 base; bases outside gene matches: 1. This CDR3 has 16 residues. CDR3 loop: CASSLGSGGNTGELFF. In nucleotides, the CDR3 is TGCGCCAGCAGCTTGGGTAGCGGGGGGAACACCGGGGAGCTGTTTTTT.

This chain joins TRBV28 and TRBJ2-7; a weak D match, TRBD1 (6 bases). The CDR3 has 13 amino acids. Germline V gene lookup returns CDR1 MDHEN and CDR2 SYDVKM. The V gene lost 6 bases and the J gene lost 6 bases, with 15 bases spanning the gap. DNA of the CDR3: TGTGCCAGCAGCTCCCAGGGGTGGGGCGAGCAGTACTTC. Protein product: CASSSQGWGEQYF.

The CDR3 region is CASTRDRVRETQYF. CDR3 sequence (DNA): TGCGCCAGCACCAGGGATCGGGTAAGGGAGACCCAGTACTTC. This sequence joins TRBV5-1 and TRBJ2-5; D might be TRBD1 (5 bases). The CDR3 spans 14 residues. Germline V gene lookup returns CDR1 SGHRS and CDR2 YFSETQ. V gave up 6 bases and J gave up 5 bases, with 17 bases separating them.

CDR3 amino acids: CAWRGQPKSPLHF. The CDR3 DNA sequence: TGTGCCTGGAGGGGACAGCCGAAATCTCCCCTCCACTTT. The rearrangement links TRBV30 to TRBJ1-6; 7 bases map to TRBD1. The CDR3 consists of 13 residues. J gave up 13 bases and V 3 bases, and 9 bases lay outside the gene matches. The germline V gene encodes CDR1 GTSNPN and CDR2 SVGIG (reference sequence).

The table lists this clone with a few counts. The sample contains more than one DNA sequence encoding this CDR3. The chain links TRBV28 to TRBJ1-1; D gene unclear. The CDR3 totals 12 residues. Between the trimmed V and J ends, which lost 3 bases and 3 bases, there was a span of 5 bases. Germline CDR1 reads MDHEN; CDR2 reads SYDVKM. The CDR3 nucleotides are TGTGCCAGCAGTTTTCGAGACACTGAAGCTTTCTTT. Its translation is CASSFRDTEAFF.

The rearrangement links TRBV20-1 to TRBJ1-2; D is possibly TRBD1 (5 bases). Between the trimmed V and J ends, which lost 6 bases and 2 bases, there was a span of 7 bases. The length of the CDR3 is 11 residues. CDR1 and CDR2 from the germline V gene are DFQATT and SNEGSKA (reference sequence). The CDR3 sequence is CSAAGNYGYTF. The CDR3 coding sequence is TGCAGTGCGGCAGGGAACTATGGCTACACCTTC.

Remarks on this clone: Additional DNA sequences in this sample encode the identical CDR3. This chain joins TRBV11-2 and TRBJ2-5; D remains unclear. The ends were cut back, 4 bases at V and 2 bases at J, with 2 bases in the middle. The CDR3 has 11 amino acids. The germline V gene has CDR1 SGHAT and CDR2 FQNNGV. CDR3 protein: CASSSQETQYF. CDR3 bases: TGTGCCAGCAGCTCTCAAGAGACCCAGTACTTC.

The V call is TRBV2, the J call TRBJ2-2; 10 bases are a match to TRBD1. Per germline, CDR1 SNHLY and CDR2 FYNNEI. The CDR3 is 15 residues long. Trimming removed 6 bases from V and 0 bases from J; junction bases left unmatched: 1. The CDR3 region has the DNA TGTGCCAGCAGGGGACAGGGGACGAACACCGGGGAGCTGTTTTTT. Encoded protein: CASRGQGTNTGELFF.

The V gene is TRBV9, the J gene TRBJ1-5; no firm D call. The CDR3 is made up of 15 amino acids. V shed 0 bases and J shed 7 bases, with 14 bases lying between them. CDR1 and CDR2 (germline): SGDLS, YYNGEE. CDR3 protein: CASSVGAGKGQPQHF. CDR3 DNA sequence: TGTGCCAGCAGCGTAGGAGCGGGGAAGGGCCAGCCCCAGCATTTT.

This rearrangement joins TRBV7-2 to TRBJ1-4; perhaps TRBD1 as D (6 bases). Trimming removed 1 base from V and 0 bases from J, with 6 bases in between. Germline CDR1 SGHTA, CDR2 FQGNSA. CDR3 length: 15 residues. CDR3 region: CASSLGTATNEKLFF. Here the CDR3 DNA reads TGTGCCAGCAGCTTAGGGACAGCAACTAATGAAAAACTGTTTTTT. Supplemented by reference TRBV7-2 and TRBJ1-4, the full variable domain reads GAGVSQSPSNKVTEKGKDVELRCDPISGHTALYWYRQSLGQGLEFLIYFQGNSAPDKSGLPSDRFSAERTGGSVSTLTIQRTQQEDSAVYLCASSLGTATNEKLFFGSGTQLSVL.

The CDR3 protein is CASTRAGMDEQFF. The CDR3 region has the DNA TGTGCCAGCACTCGGGCAGGGATGGATGAGCAGTTCTTC. The chain has TRBV6-5 and TRBJ2-1; D might be TRBD1 (5 bases). The CDR3 contains 13 residues. Germline V CDR1 and CDR2: MNHEY, SVGAGI. Trimming took off 7 bases at V and 8 bases at J, with 15 bases between the two ends.

This sequence joins TRBV4-1 and TRBJ1-2; TRBD1 agrees at 9 bases. The junction had 12 bases not matched to a gene; V was cut back by 2 bases and J by 8 bases. This CDR3 comprises 16 residues. Germline V lookup: CDR1 MGHRA, CDR2 YSYEKL. DNA for the CDR3: TGCGCCAGCAGCCAAATTCCGGGACAGGGTATTGGAGGCTACACCTTC. Protein: CASSQIPGQGIGGYTF.

The table lists this clone with a count of one. This rearrangement joins TRBV11-3 to TRBJ2-7; 8 bases align to TRBD2. The CDR3 is made up of 14 amino acids. The ends lost 6 bases at V and 2 bases at J; junction bases unmatched: 6. The germline CDR1 and CDR2 sequences are SGHNT and YENEEA. The CDR3 loop is CASRGTSGAYEQYF. In DNA form, the CDR3 reads TGTGCCAGCAGGGGAACTAGCGGAGCCTACGAGCAGTACTTC.

The chain has TRBV5-6 and TRBJ1-2; D ambiguous. Per germline, CDR1 SGHDT and CDR2 YYEEEE. This CDR3 has 13 amino acids. Deletions cut 3 bases from V and 7 bases from J, with 13 bases between. For the CDR3, the DNA is TGTGCCAGCAGCTGGACCGGGAACGGTGGCTACACCTTC. As protein: CASSWTGNGGYTF.

This clone was recorded once. The rearrangement links TRBV25-1 to TRBJ2-2; D ambiguous. The J call may not be correct, given that the DNA end is closer to TRBJ1-3. The CDR3 is 14 amino acids. CDR1 and CDR2 (germline): MGHDK, SYGVNS. This CDR3 reads CASSGLGAQNTIYF. The CDR3 DNA reads TGTGCCAGCAGTGGTCTGGGCGCTCAAAACACCATATATTTT.

The V call is TRBV7-2, the J call TRBJ2-1, with D maybe TRBD2 (6 bases). This CDR3 contains 15 residues. Trimming took 1 base from V and 3 from J, leaving 10 bases between them. Germline loops: CDR1 SGHTA, CDR2 FQGNSA. CDR3 in DNA: TGTGCCAGCAGCTTAGGCGGGGCCAGCTACAATGAGCAGTTCTTC. It yields the protein CASSLGGASYNEQFF.

The chain is built from TRBV28 and TRBJ1-5, with unresolved D. Deletions cut 3 bases from V and 2 bases from J, with 11 bases between. The CDR3 loop spans 15 amino acids. Germline CDR1 and CDR2: MDHEN and SYDVKM. The CDR3 nucleotides are TGTGCCAGCAGTTTCCCGGGGAACGGCAATCAGCCCCAGCATTTT. Its protein is CASSFPGNGNQPQHF.